The 2 T cell receptor beta chains presented below share a single source sample, sequenced in a study of blood T cell repertoires in COVID-19 (dated by TCRdb to 2020 to 2021). Libraries were made using the immunoSEQ multiplex PCR assay. Here the immuneACCESS table is served through TCRdb, limited to in-frame sequences with V and J called. Missing clones are a known gap in these copies; in checked studies unresolved V genes cover under half, and the rest lacks a known reason. Recorded for this sample are roughly 100,000 clones; roughly nine tenths of them occurred a single time. Together, the top ten hold 5.5% to 7% of the sample. The sequenced sample was peripheral blood. The source of these receptors is a human donor in a cohort sampled during active COVID-19.

This clone was counted once. The rearrangement joins TRBV7-9 to TRBJ2-3, with a tentative D call TRBD2 (6 bases). Germline V gene data show CDR1 as SEHNR and CDR2 as FQNEAQ (reference sequence). Trimming took off 4 bases at V and 2 bases at J, with 10 bases between the two ends. The CDR3 totals 14 residues. The CDR3 bases are TGTGCCAGCAGCTCCCGGGGGTTCACAGATACGCAGTATTTT. Residues: CASSSRGFTDTQYF.

This chain joins TRBV5-1 and TRBJ2-5; tentatively, D is TRBD1 (6 bases). This CDR3 contains 14 residues. Trimming took 0 bases from V and 3 from J, leaving 9 bases between them. From germline, CDR1 is SGHRS and CDR2 YFSETQ. DNA for the CDR3: TGCGCCAGCAGCTTGGGGGACACTGAAGAGACCCAGTACTTC. It is translated as CASSLGDTEETQYF.